This entry features one TCR beta chain sequence. Antigen: not known. In germline, CDR1 is MDHEN, CDR2 SYDVKM. With V trimmed by 6 bases and J by 3 bases, 10 bases remained unmatched. CDR3 length equals 15 residues. 60 Vbeta and 13 Jbeta primers were used in PCR. Some clones are missing from TCRdb's copy, which holds only in-frame ones; the method was immunoSEQ multiplex PCR. The sample includes about 250,000 clones, 80% of them seen just once. These data come from a study of cytomegalovirus exposure and HLA in healthy donors. Whole-study results and caveats: The study carried out a later analysis of TCR beta sequences. It associated approximately 15,000 of them with specific HLA alleles at a false discovery rate of 0.05. As was reported, the HLA-A and HLA-B alleles of most subjects were accurately predicted from TCR beta sequences. What was likely a sequencing artifact was a cluster of highly shared sequence variants. A later analysis linked a missense DCLRE1C variant to TCR beta V- and J-gene trimming.

The clonotype comes from a girl aged 2 to 10 in good health and CMV-seronegative. Material: PBMCs. The V call is TRBV28, the J call TRBJ2-7; 8 bases map to TRBD2. CDR3 nucleotide sequence: TGTGCCAGCAGCCCCACGGGGGGGCGCATCTACGAGCAGTACTTC. Protein product: CASSPTGGRIYEQYF.